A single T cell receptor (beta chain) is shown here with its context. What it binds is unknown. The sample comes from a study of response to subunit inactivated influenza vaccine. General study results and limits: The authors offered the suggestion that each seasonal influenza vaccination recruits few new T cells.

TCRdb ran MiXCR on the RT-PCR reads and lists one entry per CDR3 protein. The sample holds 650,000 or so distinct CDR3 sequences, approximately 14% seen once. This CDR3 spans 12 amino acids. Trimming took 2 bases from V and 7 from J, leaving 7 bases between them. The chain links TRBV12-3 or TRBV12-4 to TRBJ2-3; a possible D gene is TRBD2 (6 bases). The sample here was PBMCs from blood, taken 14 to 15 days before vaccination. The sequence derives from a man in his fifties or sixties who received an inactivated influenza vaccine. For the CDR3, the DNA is TGTGCCAGCAGTTTACGGGAGTATACGCAGTATTTT. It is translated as CASSLREYTQYF.